Reported below is one T cell receptor beta chain. Looked up from germline, CDR1 is MNHEY and CDR2 is SMNVEV (reference sequence). Trimming took 3 bases from V and 0 from J, leaving 23 bases between them. The CDR3 sequence is 19 residues long. TCRdb's table, derived via immunoSEQ multiplex PCR, lists solely in-frame clones and lacks some. The sample lists 65,000 to 90,000 clones; roughly nine tenths were seen once. The entry originates in a study of technical replicates of blood from a few donors. Specimen: T cells isolated from PBMCs. The receptor comes from a human donor in good health. The chain is built from TRBV27 and TRBJ2-5; D perhaps matches TRBD2 (6 bases). CDR3 bases: TGTGCCAGCAGTTTCTTATCCCCCGGGAGCCGTTCGTACCAAGAGACCCAGTACTTC. It translates to CASSFLSPGSRSYQETQYF.